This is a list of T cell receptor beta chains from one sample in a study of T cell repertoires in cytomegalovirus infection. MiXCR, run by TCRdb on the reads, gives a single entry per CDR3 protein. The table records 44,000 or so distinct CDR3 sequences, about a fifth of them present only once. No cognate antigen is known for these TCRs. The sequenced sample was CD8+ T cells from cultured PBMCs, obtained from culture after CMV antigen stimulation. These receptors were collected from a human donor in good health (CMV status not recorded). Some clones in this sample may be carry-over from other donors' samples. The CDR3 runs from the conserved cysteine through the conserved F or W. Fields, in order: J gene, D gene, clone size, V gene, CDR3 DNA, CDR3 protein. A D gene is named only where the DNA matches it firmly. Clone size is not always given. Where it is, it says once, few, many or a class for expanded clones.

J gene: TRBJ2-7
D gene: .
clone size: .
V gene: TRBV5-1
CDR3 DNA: TGCGCCAGCAGCCTGGATGGACAGTTCTACGAGCAGTACTTC
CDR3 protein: CASSLDGQFYEQYF

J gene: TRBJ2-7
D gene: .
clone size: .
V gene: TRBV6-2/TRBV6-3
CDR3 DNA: TGTGCCAGCAGTTACTTGGCCTACGAGCAGTACTTC
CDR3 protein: CASSYLAYEQYF

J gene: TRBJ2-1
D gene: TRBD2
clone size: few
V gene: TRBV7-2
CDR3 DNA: TGTGCCAGCAGCTTAGGACTAGCGGGCAATGAGCAGTTCTTC
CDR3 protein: CASSLGLAGNEQFF

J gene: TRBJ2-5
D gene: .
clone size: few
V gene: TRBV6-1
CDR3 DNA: TGTGCCAGCAGCCCTCCGATGCGGGAGACCCAGTACTTC
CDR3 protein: CASSPPMRETQYF

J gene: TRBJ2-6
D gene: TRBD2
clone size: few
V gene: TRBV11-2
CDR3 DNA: TGTGCCAGCAGCACGAGCGGGAGTGACGGGGCCAACGTCCTGACTTTC
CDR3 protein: CASSTSGSDGANVLTF

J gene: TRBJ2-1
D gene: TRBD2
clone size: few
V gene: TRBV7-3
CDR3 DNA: TGTGCCAGCAGCCCACGAGCGGGGGCTTACCTCAATGAGCAGTTCTTC
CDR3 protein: CASSPRAGAYLNEQFF

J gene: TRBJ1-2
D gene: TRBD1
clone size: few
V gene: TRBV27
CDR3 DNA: TGTGCCAGCAGTCCAGGGACAGCCCCTCAGACCTTC
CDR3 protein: CASSPGTAPQTF

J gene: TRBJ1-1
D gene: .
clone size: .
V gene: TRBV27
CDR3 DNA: TGTGCCAGCAGTTTTACAAGGGGTGCTGAAGCTTTCTTT
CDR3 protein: CASSFTRGAEAFF

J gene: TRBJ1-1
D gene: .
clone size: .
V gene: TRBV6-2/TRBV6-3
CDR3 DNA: TGTGCCAGCAGTATCGGACCTTCTGGCCTGAACACTGAAGCTTTCTTT
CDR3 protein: CASSIGPSGLNTEAFF

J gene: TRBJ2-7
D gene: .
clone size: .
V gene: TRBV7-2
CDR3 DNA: TGTGCCAGCAGCTTAGTGACTAGGGGGGTAACCTACGAGCAGTACTTC
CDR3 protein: CASSLVTRGVTYEQYF

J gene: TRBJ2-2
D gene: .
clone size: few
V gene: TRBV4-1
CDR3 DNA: .
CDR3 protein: CASSYLGTGELFF

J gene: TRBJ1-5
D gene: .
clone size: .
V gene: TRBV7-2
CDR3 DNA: TGTGCCAGCTCGTTACAGGTTCACAATCAGCCCCAGCATTTT
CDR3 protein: CASSLQVHNQPQHF

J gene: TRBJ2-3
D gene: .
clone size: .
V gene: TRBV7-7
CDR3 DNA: TGTGCCAGCAGCCACGGACAGAAACGCACAGATACGCAGTATTTT
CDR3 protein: CASSHGQKRTDTQYF

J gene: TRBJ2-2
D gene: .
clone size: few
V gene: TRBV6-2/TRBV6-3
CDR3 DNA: TGTGCCAGCAGTTACTCCGTGGACAGCACCGGGGAGCTGTTTTTT
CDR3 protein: CASSYSVDSTGELFF

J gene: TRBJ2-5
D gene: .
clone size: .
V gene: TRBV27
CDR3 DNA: TGTGCCAGCAGTCCGATTGCGGGACAGCAAGAGACCCAGTACTTC
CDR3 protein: CASSPIAGQQETQYF

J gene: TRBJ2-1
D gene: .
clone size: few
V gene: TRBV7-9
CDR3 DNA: TGTGCCCCTGGGAGGGAGCAGTTCTTC
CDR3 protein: CAPGREQFF

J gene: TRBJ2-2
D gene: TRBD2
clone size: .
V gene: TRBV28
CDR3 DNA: TGTGCCAGCAGTTCCCCCGGGACTAGCGAGAACACCGGGGAGCTGTTTTTT
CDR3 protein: CASSSPGTSENTGELFF

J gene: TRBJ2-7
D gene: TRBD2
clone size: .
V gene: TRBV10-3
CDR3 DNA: TGTGCCATCAGTGCAGCGGGGCCGAGGGAGCAGTACTTC
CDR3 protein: CAISAAGPREQYF

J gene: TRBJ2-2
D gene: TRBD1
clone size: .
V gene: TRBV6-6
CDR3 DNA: TGTGCCAGCAGTCCCAAGACAGGGACGAACACCGGGGAGCTGTTTTTT
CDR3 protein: CASSPKTGTNTGELFF

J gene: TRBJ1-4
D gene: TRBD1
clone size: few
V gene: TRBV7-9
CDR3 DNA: TGTGCCAGCAGCTTAAGTGAGAGTTGGGACAGAGAAGAAGAAAAACTGTTTTTT
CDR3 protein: CASSLSESWDREEEKLFF

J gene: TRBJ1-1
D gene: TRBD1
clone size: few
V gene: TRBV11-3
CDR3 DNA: TGTGCCAGCAGCCTCGGACAGGGGCACACTGAAGCTTTCTTT
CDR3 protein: CASSLGQGHTEAFF

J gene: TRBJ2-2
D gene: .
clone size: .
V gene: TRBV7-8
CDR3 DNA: TGTGCCAGCAGCTTAGCGAATTGGCAGCTGAACACCGGGGAGCTGTTTTTT
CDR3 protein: CASSLANWQLNTGELFF

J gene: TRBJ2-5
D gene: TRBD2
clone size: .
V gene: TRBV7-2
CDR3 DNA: TGTGCCAGCAGCTTAGGCCCAGCGGGAGGAAAAGAGACCCAGTACTTC
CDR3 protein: CASSLGPAGGKETQYF

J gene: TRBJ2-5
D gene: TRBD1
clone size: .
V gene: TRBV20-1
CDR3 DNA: TGCAGTGCTAGAGTCGTTGGACAGGAGCAAGAGACCCAGTACTTC
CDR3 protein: CSARVVGQEQETQYF

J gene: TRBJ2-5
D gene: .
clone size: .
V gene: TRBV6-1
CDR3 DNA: TGTGCCAGCAGTGAACGGCAGGGTCCTAAAAGGGAGACCCCGTACTTC
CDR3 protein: CASSERQGPKRETPYF

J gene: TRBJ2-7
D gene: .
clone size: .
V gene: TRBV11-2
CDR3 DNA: TGTGCCAGCAGCTTAGGCAGTACCTACGAGCAGTACTTC
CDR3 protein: CASSLGSTYEQYF

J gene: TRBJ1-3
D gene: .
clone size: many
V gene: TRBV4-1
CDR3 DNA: TGCGCCAGCAGCCAAGAGAGATTTTCCAGGGATGGAAACACCATATATTTT
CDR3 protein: CASSQERFSRDGNTIYF

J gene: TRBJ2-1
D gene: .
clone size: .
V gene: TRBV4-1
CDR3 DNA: TGCGCCAGCAGCCAAGATAGTGGACCGAGCTCCTACAATGAGCAGTTCTTC
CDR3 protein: CASSQDSGPSSYNEQFF

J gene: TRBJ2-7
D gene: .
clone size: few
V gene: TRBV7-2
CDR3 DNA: TGTGCCAGCGGGGTAGGCTGGGGGCTAGCTTCTGGCGACGAGCAGTACTTC
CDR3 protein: CASGVGWGLASGDEQYF

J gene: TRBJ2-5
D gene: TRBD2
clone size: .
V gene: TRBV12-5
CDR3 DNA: TGTGCTAGTGGTTTGGGGGCCGGGACTAGCGACTTC
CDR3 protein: CASGLGAGTSDF

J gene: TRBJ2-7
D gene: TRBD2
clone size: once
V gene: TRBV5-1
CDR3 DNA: TGCGCCAGCAGCTTGGTTCCAGCGGGGGACTACGAGCAGTACTTC
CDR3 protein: CASSLVPAGDYEQYF